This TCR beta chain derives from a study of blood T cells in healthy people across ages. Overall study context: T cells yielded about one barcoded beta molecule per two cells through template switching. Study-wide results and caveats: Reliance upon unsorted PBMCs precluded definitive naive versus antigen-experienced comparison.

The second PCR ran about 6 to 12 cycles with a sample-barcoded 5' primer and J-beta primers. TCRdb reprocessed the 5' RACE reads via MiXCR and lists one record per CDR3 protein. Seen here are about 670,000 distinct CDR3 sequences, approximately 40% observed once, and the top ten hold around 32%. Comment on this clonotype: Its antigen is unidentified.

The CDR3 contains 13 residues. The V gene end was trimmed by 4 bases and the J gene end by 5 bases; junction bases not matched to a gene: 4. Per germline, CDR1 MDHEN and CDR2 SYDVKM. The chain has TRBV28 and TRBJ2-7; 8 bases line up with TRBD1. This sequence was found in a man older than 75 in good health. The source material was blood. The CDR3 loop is CASSSGGKNEQYF. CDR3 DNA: TGTGCCAGCAGTTCAGGGGGCAAGAACGAGCAGTACTTC.